These 8 T cell receptor beta chains were all obtained from the same sample, sequenced in a study of T cell changes during pregnancy in multiple sclerosis. TCRdb keeps only in-frame clones here, not all; method: immunoSEQ multiplex PCR. The sample lists tens of thousands of clones, roughly nine tenths occurring once. This specimen consisted of peripheral blood, obtained in the third trimester of pregnancy. These receptors originate from a female donor with multiple sclerosis, enrolled in a pregnancy study.

The chain links TRBV7-8 to TRBJ2-7; TRBD1 matches at 7 bases. The trim removed 2 bases at V and 0 bases at J, leaving 4 bases unmatched. The germline gives CDR1 SGHVS, CDR2 FQNEAQ. The CDR3 contains 15 residues. In DNA, the CDR3 is TGTGCCAGCAGCTTAAGAGACAGGGTCTCCTACGAGCAGTACTTC. Protein product: CASSLRDRVSYEQYF.

The gene calls are TRBV7-2 and TRBJ2-2, with D unresolved. In germline, CDR1 is SGHTA, CDR2 FQGNSA. Trimming cost V 6 bases and J 0 bases, with 17 bases left between them. The CDR3 runs 17 residues. DNA for the CDR3: TGTGCCAGCAGAGACCGTGATCACAGTTCGAACACCGGGGAGCTGTTTTTT. Translation gives CASRDRDHSSNTGELFF.

CDR3 sequence (DNA): TGTGCCAGCAGCCCGGGACAGGGACAAGAGACCCAGTACTTC. Protein sequence: CASSPGQGQETQYF. The gene calls are TRBV2 and TRBJ2-5, with 9 bases fitting TRBD1. Germline values: CDR1 SNHLY, CDR2 FYNNEI. The CDR3 runs to 14 residues. V dropped 6 bases and J dropped 2; count of bases not matched to a gene: 4.

About this clone itself: One end of the junction is discordant with germline, which a read error may explain. V gene TRBV2 combines with J gene TRBJ2-7, with a possible D match to TRBD2 (6 bases). The CDR3 is 11 residues long. The germline CDR1 and CDR2 sequences are SNHLY and FYNNEI. CDR3 bases: TGTGCCAGCAAGGGTAACAGTCTGGAGGGCTTC. This translates into CASKGNSLEGF.

This chain joins TRBV7-2 and TRBJ2-3; D is perhaps TRBD2 (6 bases). Germline V gene lookup returns CDR1 SGHTA and CDR2 FQGNSA. Trimming pared 1 base from V and 2 bases from J, leaving 16 bases between. CDR3 size: 17 residues. The DNA for the CDR3 is TGTGCCAGCAGCTTAGATTTGTGGGGGGTACCCACAGATACGCAGTATTTT. Translating gives CASSLDLWGVPTDTQYF. The full variable domain, completed using reference TRBV7-2 and TRBJ2-3, is GAGVSQSPSNKVTEKGKDVELRCDPISGHTALYWYRQSLGQGLEFLIYFQGNSAPDKSGLPSDRFSAERTGGSVSTLTIQRTQQEDSAVYLCASSLDLWGVPTDTQYFGPGTRLTVL.

The genes are TRBV19 and TRBJ2-6; TRBD1 might be the D (6 bases). Per germline, CDR1 LNHDA and CDR2 SQIVND (reference sequence). Trimming stripped 9 bases from V and 2 bases from J, with 8 bases between. This CDR3 has 13 amino acids. CDR3 protein: CASTGTGANVLTF. The CDR3 nucleotides read TGTGCCAGCACAGGGACTGGGGCCAACGTCCTGACTTTC.

CDR3 region: CASSQWDRGPSYYGYTF. In nucleotides, the CDR3 is TGTGCCAGCAGCCAATGGGACAGGGGGCCTTCATATTATGGCTACACCTTC. This chain connects TRBV7-2 to TRBJ1-2, with 12 nucleotides matching TRBD1. V lost 5 bases and J lost 5; bases outside the gene matches: 12. Germline loops: CDR1 SGHTA, CDR2 FQGNSA. This CDR3 contains 17 residues. Full variable domain (outside the CDR3, taken from reference TRBV7-2 and TRBJ1-2): GAGVSQSPSNKVTEKGKDVELRCDPISGHTALYWYRQSLGQGLEFLIYFQGNSAPDKSGLPSDRFSAERTGGSVSTLTIQRTQQEDSAVYLCASSQWDRGPSYYGYTFGSGTRLTVV.

There are a few counts of this clone. The V and J genes are TRBV7-9 and TRBJ1-2; TRBD1 might be the D (6 bases). The CDR3 runs 13 residues. Trimming shortened V by 1 base and J by 6 bases, and 9 bases separated the two germline ends. From germline, CDR1 is SEHNR and CDR2 FQNEAQ (reference sequence). The CDR3 loop reads CASSLGGLNGYTF. The DNA of the CDR3 is TGTGCCAGCAGCTTAGGGGGGCTGAATGGCTACACCTTC. The full variable domain, its missing parts supplied by reference TRBV7-9 and TRBJ1-2, is DTGVSQNPRHKITKRGQNVTFRCDPISEHNRLYWYRQTLGQGPEFLTYFQNEAQLEKSRLLSDRFSAERPKGSFSTLEIQRTEQGDSAMYLCASSLGGLNGYTFGSGTRLTVV.